This TCR beta chain was identified in a study of CD4 T cells in relation to SARS-CoV-2 and coronaviruses. Trimming took 2 bases from V and 6 from J, leaving 7 bases between them. The CDR3 has 12 residues. Germline V gene data show CDR1 as SQVTM and CDR2 as ANQGSEA. Before the COVID-19 pandemic, during about 2011-2019, CD4+ T cells were taken from unexposed donors. Isolation of CD4+ T cells took place after approximately 11 days in culture. Testing used SARS-CoV-2 S/N and four cold-coronavirus spikes on unexposed-donor CD4+ T cells, cells permitting. Cultures held 1.5 million to 2.5 million PBMCs per well with 9 to 10 IU/ml IL-2. Remarks on this clone: Its antigen remains unidentified.

The data were produced by immunoSEQ multiplex PCR, yet TCRdb's version contains in-frame clones alone and is incomplete. The sample lists almost 30,000 clones, approximately 80% occurring once. The sequencing input was CD4+ T cells from PBMCs, cultured in vitro. The V and J genes are TRBV29-1 and TRBJ2-2; D is perhaps TRBD2 (5 bases). The sequence derives from a human donor in good health. In DNA form, the CDR3 reads TGCAGCGTTGAACGGGGATCCGGGGAGCTGTTTTTT. It specifies CSVERGSGELFF.